A selection of T cell receptor beta chains follows, all from one sample in a study of shared clonotypes between healthy human individuals. Clones were sequenced by immunoSEQ multiplex PCR, and TCRdb holds only the in-frame ones, with some missing. The sample consists of approximately 1,000,000 clones, around 78% of them appearing once. Sequences were obtained from memory CD4+ T cells from PBMCs. The source of these receptors is a man younger than 30 in good health. Some clones in this sample may be carry-over from other donors' samples. The CDR3 runs from the conserved cysteine through the conserved F or W. Each record gives: V gene, J gene, CDR3 protein.

TRBV5-1	TRBJ1-1	CASSTKTGVNTEAFF
TRBV19	TRBJ1-1	CANPRTVLSFF
TRBV27	TRBJ2-2	CAILMGGELFF
TRBV7-9	TRBJ1-1	CASSSLAGISTEAFF
TRBV7-2	TRBJ2-6	CASSLLYSGANVLTF
TRBV28	TRBJ1-3	CASSPQQGKAHSGNTIYF
TRBV7-3	TRBJ2-5	CASSSTREETQYF
TRBV11-2	TRBJ2-7	CASSLDLTGGYEQYF
TRBV7-9	TRBJ2-1	CASSFGGPGFF
TRBV10-1	TRBJ2-7	CASSNRGGCEQYF
TRBV27	TRBJ2-5	CASSLYVGETQYF
TRBV5-1	TRBJ2-6	CASSLGVVDTSGANVLTF
TRBV5-1	TRBJ2-7	CASSPAGLAGGGSYEQYF
TRBV29-1	TRBJ2-7	CSVGPQVGTYEQYF
TRBV7-9	TRBJ2-7	CASSFMQVPSYEQYF
TRBV18	TRBJ1-1	CASSRTVSGNTEAFF
TRBV5-1	TRBJ2-2	CASSLAGRGTGELFF
TRBV28	TRBJ2-7	CASSTLAGVNEQYF
TRBV28	TRBJ2-7	CASSLPTYEQYF
TRBV5-4	TRBJ1-2	CASSLVRNYGYTF
TRBV2	TRBJ2-7	CASSDPGGVSYEQYF
TRBV28	TRBJ2-5	CASSLGGTAQETQYF
TRBV9	TRBJ1-2	CASSYTSGLRGYTF
TRBV18	TRBJ2-7	CASSRVGQGPSYEQYF
TRBV6-6	TRBJ1-2	CASSYLPDDYGYTF
TRBV7-3	TRBJ2-5	CASSPRGLAGGLGSQYF
TRBV7-2	TRBJ2-2	CASNFKRDTGELFF
TRBV7-9	TRBJ2-2	CASSQGGRFTGELFF
TRBV7-8	TRBJ1-1	CASSVQGAGTEAFF
TRBV2	TRBJ2-2	CASSDWRDRATGELFF
TRBV15	TRBJ1-5	CATSRGGRYQPQHF
TRBV5-6	TRBJ2-7	CASSYFSTGANEQYF
TRBV11-2	TRBJ1-4	CASSSPGGGTNEKLFF
TRBV29-1	TRBJ2-1	CSVEDLNSLSEQFF
TRBV5-8	TRBJ2-7	CASSLVGGEAYEQYF
TRBV5-4	TRBJ2-7	CASSLGGLAGVSEQYF
TRBV18	TRBJ2-7	CASSPYQGSYEQYF
TRBV2	TRBJ2-1	CASSEYEQFF
TRBV29-1	TRBJ2-1	CSAGPFNNEQFF
TRBV9	TRBJ2-3	CASSVRQSDTQYF
TRBV30	TRBJ2-5	CAWRLKETQYF
TRBV7-8	TRBJ1-2	CASSLDQSGGYTF
TRBV28	TRBJ2-1	CASSLIPAGGNEQFF
TRBV7-9	TRBJ1-2	CASTNTLDRYGYTF
TRBV9	TRBJ2-1	CASSVGGGSYNEQFF
TRBV9	TRBJ2-2	CASSVRTGGLAGELFF
TRBV18	TRBJ2-1	CASSPSSGSRNEQFF
TRBV28	TRBJ2-1	CASSTWSRSSYNEQFF